These T cell receptor beta chains were read from a single sample in a study of radiation and T cells in renal cell carcinoma. TCRdb's table, derived via immunoSEQ multiplex PCR, lists solely in-frame clones and lacks some. The data contain about 78,000 clones, roughly 87% of them singletons. Sequenced material: blood, taken from a patient whose treatment included radiotherapy and nephrectomy. The source of these receptors is a woman aged 65 to 85 with renal cell carcinoma. CDR3s include the opening cysteine and the closing phenylalanine or tryptophan. Fields, in order: V gene, CDR3 protein.

TRBV13,CASSPRITREIEAFF
TRBV6-1,CASSEWAGTDTQYF
TRBV30,CAWSASWDEKLFF
TRBV4-2,CASSQLRDRYTGELFF
TRBV30,CAWHMWNAGYGYTF
TRBV5-6,CASGVGRRANEKLFF
TRBV19,CASSMWGVDEQYF
TRBV9,CASSLVGQGAINSPLHF
TRBV4-3,CASSQESYSGFTDTQYF
TRBV4-3,CASSQMGEGANVLTF
TRBV6-5,CASNLRGVGTEAFF
TRBV30,CAWSSTVRNSPLHF
TRBV11-2,CASSPLGQGRDNEQFF
TRBV7-6,CASSLGLAGAVFEQFF
TRBV6-4,CASSDSYRDVIRYTF
TRBV4-3,CASSQGGSGIYGYTF
TRBV10-3,CAISPGQSGGNTIYF
TRBV29-1,CSVNTGGTEAFF
TRBV9,CASSVGGGGQETQYF
TRBV6-1,CASSRDGGSYQPQHF
TRBV7-2,CASNQWGEKEEKLFF
TRBV5-1,CASSLVSSELSTYEQYF
TRBV7-9,CASSGRTDSFYEQYF
TRBV19,CASSIKAGGEETQYF
TRBV6-1,CASSVFGQLGEQYF
TRBV4-2,CASSQEGLGGLGTEAFF
TRBV7-2,CASRPGGAVIETQYF
TRBV28,CASSLGRGGTDTQYF
TRBV5-1,CASSLQRGAYEQYF
TRBV7-2,CASSPSSGQGAWQPQHF